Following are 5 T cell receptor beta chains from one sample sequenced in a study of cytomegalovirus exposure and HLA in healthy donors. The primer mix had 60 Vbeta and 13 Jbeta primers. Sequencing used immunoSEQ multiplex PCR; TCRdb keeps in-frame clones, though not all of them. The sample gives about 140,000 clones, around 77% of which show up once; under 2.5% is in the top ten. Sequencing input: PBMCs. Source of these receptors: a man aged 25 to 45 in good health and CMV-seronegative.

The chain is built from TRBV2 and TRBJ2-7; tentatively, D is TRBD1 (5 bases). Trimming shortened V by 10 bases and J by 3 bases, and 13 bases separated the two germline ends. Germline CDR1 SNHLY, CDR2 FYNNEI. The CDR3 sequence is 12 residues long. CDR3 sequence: CAIGFQGYEQYF. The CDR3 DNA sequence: TGTGCCATCGGGTTCCAGGGCTACGAGCAGTACTTC.

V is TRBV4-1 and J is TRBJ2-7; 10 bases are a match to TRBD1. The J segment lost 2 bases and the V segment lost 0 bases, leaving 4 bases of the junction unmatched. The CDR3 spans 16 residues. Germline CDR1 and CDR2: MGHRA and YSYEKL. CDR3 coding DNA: TGCGCCAGCAGCCAAGATCGGACAGGGGGGGCCTACGAGCAGTACTTC. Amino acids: CASSQDRTGGAYEQYF.

DNA for the CDR3: TGTGCCATCCAGGCTTCCGGGACTATACAGTTCTTC. It encodes CAIQASGTIQFF. This sequence joins TRBV10-3 and TRBJ2-1; 7 positions match TRBD2. This CDR3 contains 12 residues. Trimming cost V 8 bases and J 13 bases; bases outside gene matches: 11. The germline V gene has CDR1 ENHRY and CDR2 SYGVKD.

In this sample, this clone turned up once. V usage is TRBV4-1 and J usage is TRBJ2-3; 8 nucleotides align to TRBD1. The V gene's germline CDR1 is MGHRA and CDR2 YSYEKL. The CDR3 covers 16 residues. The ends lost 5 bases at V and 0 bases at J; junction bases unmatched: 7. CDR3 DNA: TGCGCCAGCAGCTTGCCGACAGGGGTAAGCACAGATACGCAGTATTTT. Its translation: CASSLPTGVSTDTQYF.

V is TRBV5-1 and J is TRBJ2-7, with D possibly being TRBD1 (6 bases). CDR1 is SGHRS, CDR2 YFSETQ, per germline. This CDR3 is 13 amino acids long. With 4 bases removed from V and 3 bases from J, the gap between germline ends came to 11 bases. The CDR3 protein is CASSLDRNYEQYF. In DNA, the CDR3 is TGCGCCAGCAGCCTCGACAGGAACTACGAGCAGTACTTC.